This T cell receptor (beta chain) was captured by sequencing in a study of CD8+ T cells in alopecia areata (dated by TCRdb to 2016 to 2019). Background on the whole study: The treated patients took part in an open-label pilot trial in which moderate-to-severe alopecia areata was treated with oral tofacitinib at 5 to 10 mg twice daily. Scalp clonality was compared across normal scalp (n=4), patchy alopecia areata scalp (n=8), and alopecia totalis/universalis scalp (n=8). Amplification of TCRbeta CDR3 regions was done by immunoSEQ multiplex PCR using 35 Vbeta forward primers and 13 Jbeta reverse primers. Patients received tofacitinib for 6 to 18 months and were then followed off drug for 6 months to check for delayed response and recurrence. Biopsies were taken from tofacitinib-treated patients at baseline and again at 4 and 24 weeks into treatment, and several of those patients also had a later scalp biopsy. RNA was extracted with the PAXgene miRNA kit for fixed scalp, the miRNeasy kit for PBMCs, and the RNeasy kit for mouse skin. To study T cell clonal expansion in alopecia areata, the researchers applied high-throughput TCRbeta sequencing to both the C3H/HeJ mouse model and human patients. Scalp tissue and sorted CD4+ and CD8+ peripheral blood T cells from patchy and totalis/universalis alopecia areata patients and from healthy controls were covered by human TCRbeta sequencing.

In the case of this clone: Its antigen is still unknown. No base-level quality is on record; no much larger clone is a single base apart.

Taken with the paper, the label for time point translates to: baseline before oral tofacitinib. Lesional scalp punch biopsies and peripheral blood were obtained from alopecia areata patients. After PBMCs were isolated by density centrifugation and stained for CD3, CD4 and CD8, a FACSAria was used to sort CD4+ and CD8+ T cells. Looking up the germline V gene yields CDR1 SQVTM and CDR2 ANQGSEA. V was cut back by 6 bases and J by 0 bases, leaving a gap of 17 bases between them. The CDR3 numbers 15 residues from cysteine through phenylalanine. Only the CDR3 region is kept as DNA, spanning 45 bases read in frame from base 1. The library was obtained by the immunoSEQ multiplex PCR assay. RNA was extracted from all samples and reverse transcribed into cDNA as template for TCR sequencing. SuperScript III was used to make first-strand cDNA, primed with a 2:1 mix of oligo-dT and random hexamers. A synthetic immune receptor repertoire was used to measure amplification bias, and any remaining bias was corrected computationally. The authors' analysis ran thus. Raw reads were preprocessed for error removal, and CDR3 was defined according to IMGT conventions as running from the conserved cysteine to phenylalanine. Clonality was computed as 1 minus the Shannon entropy, with the entropy normalized by log2 of the number of productive unique TCRs. Scalp TCRbeta sequences were cross-referenced with sorted blood CD4 and CD8 repertoires so that the CD4 or CD8 identity of scalp clones could be inferred. TCRdb took over this immuneACCESS table, retaining in-frame rearrangements with V and J assigned. Such tables are incomplete; in checked studies, under half of the missing clones stem from an unresolved V gene, and the remainder is unexplained. V and J calls and clone size are those listed in that table; D and trimming were worked out from the DNA. A total of approximately 180,000 clones appear in this sample, roughly 63% of them only once. The biggest ten clones account for around 1.8% of the sample.

General study outcomes and caveats: Unlike mouse skin, where gammadelta T cells dominate, normal human skin contains resident alphabeta T cells that get sequenced too, which complicates analysis of the scalp TCR repertoire. Higher clonality and more expanded CD8+ clones were observed in lesional scalp than in normal scalp, particularly in alopecia totalis/universalis, a finding suggestive of antigenic drive. Shared TCR sequences between patients were less evident than in mice, which may be partly attributable to HLA diversity in the patient population.

The specimen comprised CD4+ T cells sorted from blood, sampled at week 0. This receptor was taken from a human donor with alopecia areata. The sequence is built from TRBV29-1 and TRBJ1-2, and the D gene may be TRBD1, 6 bases matching. The CDR3 reads as follows: CSVVLRGNANYGYTF. The DNA sequence is TGCAGCGTCGTGCTGAGGGGGAACGCTAACTATGGCTACACCTTC.